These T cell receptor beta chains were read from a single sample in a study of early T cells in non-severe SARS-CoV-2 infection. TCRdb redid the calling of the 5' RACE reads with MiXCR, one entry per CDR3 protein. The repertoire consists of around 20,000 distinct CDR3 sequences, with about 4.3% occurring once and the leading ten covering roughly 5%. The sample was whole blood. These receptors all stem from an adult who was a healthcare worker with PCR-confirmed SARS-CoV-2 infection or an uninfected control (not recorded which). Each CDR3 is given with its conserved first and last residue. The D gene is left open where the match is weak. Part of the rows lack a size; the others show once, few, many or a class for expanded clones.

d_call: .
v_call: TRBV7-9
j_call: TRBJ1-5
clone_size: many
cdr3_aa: CASSLHGVAEPQHF
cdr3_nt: TGTGCCAGCAGCCTACACGGGGTCGCGGAGCCCCAGCATTTT

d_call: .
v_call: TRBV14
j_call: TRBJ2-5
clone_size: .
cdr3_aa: CASSQAPQETQYF
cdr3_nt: TGTGCCAGCAGCCAGGCACCGCAAGAGACCCAGTACTTC

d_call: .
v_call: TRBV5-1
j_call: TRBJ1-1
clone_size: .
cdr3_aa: CASSLMGAAEAFF
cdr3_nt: TGCGCCAGCAGCTTAATGGGGGCCGCTGAAGCTTTCTTT

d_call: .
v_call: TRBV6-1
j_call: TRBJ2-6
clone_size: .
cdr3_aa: CASSAGRAGANVLTF
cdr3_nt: TGTGCCAGCAGTGCAGGCAGGGCCGGGGCCAACGTCCTGACTTTC

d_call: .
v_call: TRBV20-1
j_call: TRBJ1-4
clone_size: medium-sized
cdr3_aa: CSAIPADKNEKLFF
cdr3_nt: TGCAGTGCTATTCCCGCAGACAAAAATGAAAAACTGTTTTTT

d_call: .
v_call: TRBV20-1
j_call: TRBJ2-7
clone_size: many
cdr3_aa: CSAIGTPSSYEQYF
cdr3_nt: TGCAGTGCTATCGGGACACCGAGCTCCTACGAGCAGTACTTC

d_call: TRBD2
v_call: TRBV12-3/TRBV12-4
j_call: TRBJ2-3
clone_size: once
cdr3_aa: CASSLSSGDTQYF
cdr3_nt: TGTGCCAGCAGTTTGTCTAGCGGAGATACGCAGTATTTT

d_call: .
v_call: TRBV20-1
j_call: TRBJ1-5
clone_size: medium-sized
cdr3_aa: CSASSDGSNQPQHF
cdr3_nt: TGCAGTGCTTCAAGCGATGGCAGCAATCAGCCCCAGCATTTT

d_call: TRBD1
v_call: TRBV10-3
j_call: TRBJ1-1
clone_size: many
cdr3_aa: CAITPDRTESEAFF
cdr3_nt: TGTGCCATCACACCGGACAGGACAGAAAGTGAAGCTTTCTTT

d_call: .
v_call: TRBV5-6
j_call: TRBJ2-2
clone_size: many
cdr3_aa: CASSLIQGIRPTGELFF
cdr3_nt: TGTGCCAGCAGCTTAATACAGGGTATTCGTCCCACCGGGGAGCTGTTTTTT

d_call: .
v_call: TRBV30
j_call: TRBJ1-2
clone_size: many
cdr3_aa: CAWSWGGSYTF
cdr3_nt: TGTGCCTGGAGTTGGGGAGGTAGCTACACCTTC

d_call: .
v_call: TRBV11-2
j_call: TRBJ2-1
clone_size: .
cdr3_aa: CASSLEHEQFF
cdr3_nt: TGTGCCAGCAGCTTAGAGCACGAGCAGTTCTTC

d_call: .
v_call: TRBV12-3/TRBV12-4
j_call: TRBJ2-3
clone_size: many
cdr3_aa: CASSFADGDTQYF
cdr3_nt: TGTGCCAGCAGTTTTGCCGACGGGGATACGCAGTATTTT

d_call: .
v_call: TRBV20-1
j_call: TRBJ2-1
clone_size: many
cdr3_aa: CSARDGGELSEQFF
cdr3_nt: TGCAGTGCTAGAGATGGCGGGGAGCTTTCTGAGCAGTTCTTC

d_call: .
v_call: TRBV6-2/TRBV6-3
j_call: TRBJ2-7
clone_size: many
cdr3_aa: CASSFENTYEQYF
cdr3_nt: TGTGCCAGCAGTTTTGAAAATACCTACGAGCAGTACTTC

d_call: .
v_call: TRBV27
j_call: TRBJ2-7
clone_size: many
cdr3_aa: CATRSPPPYEQYF
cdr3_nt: TGTGCCACCCGGAGTCCGCCTCCCTACGAGCAGTACTTC

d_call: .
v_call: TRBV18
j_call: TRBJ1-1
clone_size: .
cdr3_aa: CASSPLRGGTEAFF
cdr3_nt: TGTGCCAGCTCACCCCTAAGGGGGGGCACTGAAGCTTTCTTT

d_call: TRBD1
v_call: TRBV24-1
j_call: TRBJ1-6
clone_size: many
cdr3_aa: CATSDSRTGSPLHF
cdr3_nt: TGTGCCACCAGTGATTCGAGGACAGGATCACCCCTCCACTTT

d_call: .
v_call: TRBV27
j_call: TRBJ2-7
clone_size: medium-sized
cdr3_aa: CASSWGGAYEQYF
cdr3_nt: TGTGCCAGCAGTTGGGGCGGGGCCTACGAGCAGTACTTC

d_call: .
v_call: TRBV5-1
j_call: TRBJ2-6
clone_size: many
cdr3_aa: CASSTTPQGLDSGANVLTF
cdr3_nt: TGCGCCAGCAGCACCACGCCACAGGGCCTAGACTCTGGGGCCAACGTCCTGACTTTC

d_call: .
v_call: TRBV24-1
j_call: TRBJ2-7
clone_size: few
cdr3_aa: CATSDYGQSGQYF
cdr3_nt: TGTGCCACCAGTGATTACGGACAGTCGGGGCAGTACTTC

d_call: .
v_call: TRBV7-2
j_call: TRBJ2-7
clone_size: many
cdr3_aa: CASSIAAGRRRYEQYF
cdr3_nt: TGTGCCAGCAGCATTGCGGCCGGAAGGCGAAGATACGAGCAGTACTTC

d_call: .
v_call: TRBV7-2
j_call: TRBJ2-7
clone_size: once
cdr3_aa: CASSQTFYYYQYF
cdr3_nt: TGTGCCAGCAGCCAGACTTTTTACTACTACCAGTACTTC

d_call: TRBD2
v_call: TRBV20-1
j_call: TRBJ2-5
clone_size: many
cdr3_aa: CSASSSGIGETQYF
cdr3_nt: TGCAGTGCTAGTTCTAGCGGGATAGGGGAGACCCAGTACTTC